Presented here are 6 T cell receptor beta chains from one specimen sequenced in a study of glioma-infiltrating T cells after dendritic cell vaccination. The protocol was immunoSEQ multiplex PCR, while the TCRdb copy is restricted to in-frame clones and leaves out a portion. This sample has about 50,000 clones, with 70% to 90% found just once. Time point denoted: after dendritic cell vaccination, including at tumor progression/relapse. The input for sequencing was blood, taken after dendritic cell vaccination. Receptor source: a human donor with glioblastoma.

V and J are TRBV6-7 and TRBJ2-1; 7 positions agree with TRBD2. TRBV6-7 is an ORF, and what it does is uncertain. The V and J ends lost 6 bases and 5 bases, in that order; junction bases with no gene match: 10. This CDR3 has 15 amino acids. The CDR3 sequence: CASRRMREIHNEQFF. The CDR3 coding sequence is TGTGCCAGCAGACGGATGCGGGAGATCCACAATGAGCAGTTCTTC.

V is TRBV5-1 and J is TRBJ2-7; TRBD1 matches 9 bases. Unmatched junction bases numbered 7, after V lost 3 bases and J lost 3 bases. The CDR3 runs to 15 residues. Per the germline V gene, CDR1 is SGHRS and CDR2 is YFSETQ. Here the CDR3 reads CASSSGQGKVYEQYF. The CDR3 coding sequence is TGCGCCAGCAGCTCGGGACAGGGTAAAGTCTACGAGCAGTACTTC.

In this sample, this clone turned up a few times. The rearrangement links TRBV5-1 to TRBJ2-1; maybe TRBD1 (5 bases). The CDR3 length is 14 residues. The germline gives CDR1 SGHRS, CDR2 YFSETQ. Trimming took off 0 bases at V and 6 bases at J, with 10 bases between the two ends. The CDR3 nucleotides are TGCGCCAGCAGCTTGGCCGCTAGGGGCAATGAGCAGTTCTTC. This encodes CASSLAARGNEQFF.

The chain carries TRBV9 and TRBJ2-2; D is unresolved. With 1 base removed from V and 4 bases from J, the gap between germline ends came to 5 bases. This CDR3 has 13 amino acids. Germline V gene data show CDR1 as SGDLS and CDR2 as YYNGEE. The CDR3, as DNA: TGTGCCAGCAGCGTAACGGGCACCGGGGAGCTGTTTTTT. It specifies CASSVTGTGELFF.

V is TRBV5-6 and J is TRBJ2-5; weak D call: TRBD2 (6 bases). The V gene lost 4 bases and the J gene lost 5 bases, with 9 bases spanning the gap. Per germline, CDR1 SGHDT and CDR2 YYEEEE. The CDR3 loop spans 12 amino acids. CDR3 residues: CASSLEGETQYF. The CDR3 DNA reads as TGTGCCAGCAGCCTGGAGGGGGAGACCCAGTACTTC.

CDR3 sequence (DNA): TGCAGCGGTGACAGGGGTATAAACAATGAGCAGTTCTTC. It yields the protein CSGDRGINNEQFF. V usage is TRBV29-1 and J usage is TRBJ2-1, with TRBD1 matching 8 bases. CDR1 and CDR2 from the germline V gene are SQVTM and ANQGSEA. V lost 7 bases and J lost 5; bases outside the gene matches: 7. The CDR3 runs to 13 residues.